This T cell receptor (beta chain) was sequenced for a study of identical twins. From the 5' RACE reads, TCRdb called clonotypes with MiXCR, one entry per CDR3 protein. The sample consists of around 490,000 distinct CDR3 sequences, roughly an eighth of them appearing once. In this sample, this clonotype turned up a few times. Its antigen is still unknown. Germline V lookup: CDR1 SGHRS, CDR2 YFSETQ. The CDR3 extends over 16 amino acids. The ends lost 7 bases at V and 9 bases at J; junction bases unmatched: 16. Regarding the study as a whole: Within monozygotic twins, out-of-frame TCR alpha sharing was underestimated by the models.

The same sample was also studied in work on yellow fever vaccine responses in identical twins.

Material for sequencing was CD4+ T cells sorted from blood. This TCR was sampled from a young woman in good health. J is TRBJ2-1 and V is TRBV5-1; the match to TRBD2 covers 10 bases. The CDR3 protein is CASRPPGTSVETEQFF. As DNA, the CDR3 is TGCGCCAGCCGACCCCCTGGGACTAGCGTGGAAACTGAGCAGTTCTTC.